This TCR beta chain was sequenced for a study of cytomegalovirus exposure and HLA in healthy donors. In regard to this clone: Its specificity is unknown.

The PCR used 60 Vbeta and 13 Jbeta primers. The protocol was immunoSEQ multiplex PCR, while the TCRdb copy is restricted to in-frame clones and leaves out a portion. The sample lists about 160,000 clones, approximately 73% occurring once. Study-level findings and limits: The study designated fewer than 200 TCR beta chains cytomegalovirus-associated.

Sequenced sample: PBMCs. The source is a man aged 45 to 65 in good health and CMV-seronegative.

The DNA for the CDR3 is TGCAGCGTTGGCAGGGGACAGAACACTGAAGCTTTCTTT. Protein product: CSVGRGQNTEAFF. V and J are TRBV29-1 and TRBJ1-1; tentative D call: TRBD1 (6 bases). There are 13 residues in the CDR3. V lost 4 bases and J 1 base, leaving 10 bases between the germline ends. In germline, CDR1 is SQVTM, CDR2 ANQGSEA.